This T cell receptor (beta chain) emerged from a study of blood T cell repertoires in COVID-19. Produced via immunoSEQ multiplex PCR; TCRdb's table is partial and in-frame only. The repertoire holds more than 400,000 clones, with roughly 87% as singletons. CDR3 size: 13 residues. CDR1 is MNHEY, CDR2 SVGAGI, per germline. V lost 6 bases to trimming and J lost 2 bases, with 10 bases between them. Material for sequencing was PBMCs or T cells enriched from blood (not recorded which). This chain joins TRBV6-5 and TRBJ1-2; the D is unclear. The receptor was isolated from a woman aged 18-29 years who had recovered from COVID-19. CDR3 sequence reads: CASRNDGNYGYTF. CDR3 nucleotides: TGTGCCAGCAGAAACGACGGGAACTATGGCTACACCTTC.